This T cell receptor beta chain was sequenced in a study of beta chain features in type 1 diabetes. Broader study findings: Type 1 diabetes patients showed a moderate but significant shortening of TCRB CDR3s in all four CD4+ subsets.

Once sorted, every population was more than 95% pure. Since all of the isolated RNA was reverse transcribed, expressed TCRB transcripts were what got sequenced. Using immunoSEQ multiplex PCR, the repertoire was profiled, and TCRdb retains in-frame clones only, with some absent. The sample records roughly 160,000 clones, 8% to 8.5% being singletons. CDR1 and CDR2 from the germline V gene are SGHRS and YFSETQ. The germline V and J ends were trimmed by 2 bases and 0 bases, with 10 bases remaining between them. This CDR3 is 15 amino acids long. There are a few counts of this clone. What it recognizes is unknown.

This chain uses TRBV5-1 with TRBJ2-3; maybe TRBD2 (6 bases). The clonotype comes from a woman in her late teens or twenties with type 1 diabetes. The sample consisted of central memory CD4+ T cells from blood. The CDR3 nucleotides are TGCGCCAGCAGCTTCGGGAGTAGTAGCACAGATACGCAGTATTTT. Translating gives CASSFGSSSTDTQYF.